The rows below give T cell receptor beta chains drawn from one sample of a study of blood T cell repertoires in COVID-19. The protocol was immunoSEQ multiplex PCR, while the TCRdb copy is restricted to in-frame clones and leaves out a portion. The repertoire holds approximately 54,000 clones, approximately 80% seen once, with 7.6% in the top ten. Sequences were obtained from peripheral blood. The source is a human donor in a cohort sampled during active COVID-19. Both conserved end residues are part of each CDR3. The D gene is left open where the match is weak. Not all rows give a size; the values are once, few, many and, for expanded clones, a class.

cdr3_nt | cdr3_aa | d_call | j_call | clone_size | v_call
TGTGCCACCTCCGGGCGGGCCCTCAGGGGAGACGAGCAGTACTTC | CATSGRALRGDEQYF | NA | TRBJ2-7 | NA | TRBV6-5
TGTGCCAGCAGCCTCGGGACATCGGAAGAGACCCAGTACTTC | CASSLGTSEETQYF | NA | TRBJ2-5 | NA | TRBV3-1/TRBV3-2
TGTGCCAGCAGCTTGGATTCTACAGGGGGCGAAGAGACCCAGTACTTC | CASSLDSTGGEETQYF | TRBD1 | TRBJ2-5 | NA | TRBV5-4
TGTGCCATCAGTGAGTCGAACGGAGAGACCCAGTACTTC | CAISESNGETQYF | NA | TRBJ2-5 | NA | TRBV10-3
TGCGCCAGCAGCCAAGGTCTAGGGGGAAGAGATACGCAGTATTTT | CASSQGLGGRDTQYF | NA | TRBJ2-3 | NA | TRBV4-3
TGCGCCAGCAGCTTGGTACGGACAGGGGTGGGAGTTACGGAGACCCAGTACTTC | CASSLVRTGVGVTETQYF | TRBD1 | TRBJ2-5 | NA | TRBV5-1
TGTGCCAGCAGCCCAAGGACTAGCCCCACTTCCTACGAGCAGTACTTC | CASSPRTSPTSYEQYF | TRBD2 | TRBJ2-7 | NA | TRBV7-8
TGTGCCAGCAATGGCGGGAGGAGAGGATACGAGCAGTACTTC | CASNGGRRGYEQYF | TRBD2 | TRBJ2-7 | NA | TRBV28
TGTGCCAGCAGACTTCGGACAGGGTGGGGGACTGAAGCTTTCTTT | CASRLRTGWGTEAFF | TRBD1 | TRBJ1-1 | NA | TRBV28
TGCGCCAGCAGCCAAGATGCAGCGGGAGTGGGGAATGAGCAGTTCTTC | CASSQDAAGVGNEQFF | TRBD2 | TRBJ2-1 | NA | TRBV4-3
TGTGCCAGCAGCGTGAGGAGCGAAGAGACCCAGTACTTC | CASSVRSEETQYF | NA | TRBJ2-5 | NA | TRBV9
TGTGCCAGCAGCTTCCAGGGGGCCGGCACTGAAGCTTTCTTT | CASSFQGAGTEAFF | TRBD1 | TRBJ1-1 | NA | TRBV7-2
TGTGCCAGCAGCTGGGACAGATTCATGAACACTGAAGCTTTCTTT | CASSWDRFMNTEAFF | TRBD1 | TRBJ1-1 | few | TRBV5-6
TGTGCCAGTAGTATAGCAGGGATCAGTGGCTACACCTTC | CASSIAGISGYTF | NA | TRBJ1-2 | medium-sized | TRBV19
TGTGCCAGCTCAAGGGCAGGGGCCGGTGATGAGCAGTTCTTC | CASSRAGAGDEQFF | NA | TRBJ2-1 | NA | TRBV18
TGTGCCACCAGCCCTAATCCGACAGGGGATGGGGCCAACGTCCTGACTTTC | CATSPNPTGDGANVLTF | TRBD1 | TRBJ2-6 | NA | TRBV15
TGTGCCAGCAGCTTAGCGCAGGGGGGTGGTGGCTACACCTTC | CASSLAQGGGGYTF | TRBD1 | TRBJ1-2 | NA | TRBV7-9
TGCGCCAGCAGTGGGTTGACTAGCTCCGGGATTAATGAGCAGTTCTTC | CASSGLTSSGINEQFF | TRBD2 | TRBJ2-1 | NA | TRBV10-1
TGCGCCAGCAGCTCAGGGACAGGGGGCTATGGCTACACCTTC | CASSSGTGGYGYTF | TRBD1 | TRBJ1-2 | NA | TRBV4-1
TGTGCCAGCAGCCAAGCGGGAGCGGGAGTAGAGACCCAGTACTTC | CASSQAGAGVETQYF | TRBD2 | TRBJ2-5 | NA | TRBV3-1/TRBV3-2
TGTGCCAGCAGTTACTCGAGGTTGACTAGCGGGAGGGCCGGGTACAATGAGCAGTTCTTC | CASSYSRLTSGRAGYNEQFF | TRBD2 | TRBJ2-1 | NA | TRBV6-2/TRBV6-3
TGTGCCAGCAGTTTATCTGGGGCAGGCAACACCGGGGAGCTGTTTTTT | CASSLSGAGNTGELFF | NA | TRBJ2-2 | once | TRBV28
TGTGCCAGCAGCTTAGAGGAGACAGGGGGCCACGGGTCCTACGAGCAGTACTTC | CASSLEETGGHGSYEQYF | TRBD1 | TRBJ2-7 | NA | TRBV7-6
TGTGCCAGCAAGTTGTTGGGGACATCGGCAGATACGCAGTATTTT | CASKLLGTSADTQYF | NA | TRBJ2-3 | NA | TRBV2
TGCGCCAGCAGCCAAGGCGTGAGAGGCGAGCAGTTCTTC | CASSQGVRGEQFF | NA | TRBJ2-1 | NA | TRBV4-3
TGTGCCAGCAGTTTACAACAGGTCAATGAGCAGTTCTTC | CASSLQQVNEQFF | NA | TRBJ2-1 | NA | TRBV12-3/TRBV12-4
TGTGCCAGCAGTTACATCGGCGGCAGCTCCTACAATGAGCAGTTCTTC | CASSYIGGSSYNEQFF | NA | TRBJ2-1 | once | TRBV6-5
TGTGCCAGCAGCCTCGCACAGACCCAAGAGACCCAGTACTTC | CASSLAQTQETQYF | NA | TRBJ2-5 | NA | TRBV7-9
TGTGCCAGTAGTCGGGACAGGGATCAGCCCCAGCATTTT | CASSRDRDQPQHF | TRBD1 | TRBJ1-5 | NA | TRBV19
TGTGCCAGTAGTATAGCGGCACTAGCGGACAGCACAGATACGCAGTATTTT | CASSIAALADSTDTQYF | TRBD2 | TRBJ2-3 | NA | TRBV19
TGCAGCGTTGGTGGGACTAGCGGGAGAGGAGGCAATGAGCAGTTCTTC | CSVGGTSGRGGNEQFF | TRBD2 | TRBJ2-1 | NA | TRBV29-1
TGTGCCAGCAGCTCCTGGGGGCCAAATGAGCAGTTCTTC | CASSSWGPNEQFF | NA | TRBJ2-1 | NA | TRBV7-2
TGTGCCACCAGTGATTTCCTGGCGGGTGGCTACACCTTC | CATSDFLAGGYTF | NA | TRBJ1-2 | few | TRBV24-1
TGTGCCAGCTTTAGGGACAGGGTGGAGGATACGCAGTATTTT | CASFRDRVEDTQYF | TRBD1 | TRBJ2-3 | NA | TRBV6-4
TGTGCCAGCAGCCAAGAGCTAGCGGGAGGGAAGTCGCAGTTCTTC | CASSQELAGGKSQFF | TRBD2 | TRBJ2-1 | NA | TRBV14
TGTGCCAGCAGCTTAAAGGGACAGGGGGGTGAAGCTTTCTTT | CASSLKGQGGEAFF | TRBD1 | TRBJ1-1 | once | TRBV5-4
TGTGCCAGCAGTCAACGACAAAACAATCAGCCCCAGCATTTT | CASSQRQNNQPQHF | NA | TRBJ1-5 | NA | TRBV6-5
TGCAGCGTGATGCTCCTTTCGAGTATGCTATACACTGAAGCTTTCTTT | CSVMLLSSMLYTEAFF | NA | TRBJ1-1 | NA | TRBV29-1
TGTGCCAGCAGTTTTCGGGGATATTTCTCTGGAAACACCATATATTTT | CASSFRGYFSGNTIYF | NA | TRBJ1-3 | NA | TRBV28
TGCAGTGCTAGTCAGGGGGCGCCGGCAGATACGCAGTATTTT | CSASQGAPADTQYF | TRBD1 | TRBJ2-3 | NA | TRBV20-1
TGTGCCAGCAGCCCCCGGACACCGAACACTGAAGCTTTCTTT | CASSPRTPNTEAFF | NA | TRBJ1-1 | NA | TRBV7-6
TGTGCCAGCTCACCCCCCGGGGGGGGCCCACACGAGCAGTACTTC | CASSPPGGGPHEQYF | TRBD2 | TRBJ2-7 | NA | TRBV18
TGTGCCAGCAGTGGGGTTAGGGGTGGGAATCAGCCCCAGCATTTT | CASSGVRGGNQPQHF | NA | TRBJ1-5 | NA | TRBV2
TGTGCCAGCAGGGGGAGACTAGCGGGAAATGAGCAGTTCTTC | CASRGRLAGNEQFF | TRBD2 | TRBJ2-1 | NA | TRBV3-1/TRBV3-2
TGTGCCAGTACCCCATACGACAGGGGGCGGAACACTGAAGCTTTCTTT | CASTPYDRGRNTEAFF | TRBD1 | TRBJ1-1 | NA | TRBV19
TGTGCTAGTGGCCGTATACCGGGACTGTTCAGCTCTGGGGCCAACGTCCTGACTTTC | CASGRIPGLFSSGANVLTF | NA | TRBJ2-6 | NA | TRBV12-5
TGTGCCAGCACCTCCGGGACAGGGCCCTCCTACGAGCAGTACTTC | CASTSGTGPSYEQYF | TRBD1 | TRBJ2-7 | NA | TRBV7-9
TGTGCCAGCAGCTTAGATTCGGGCGGGGCCTACGAGCAGTACTTC | CASSLDSGGAYEQYF | NA | TRBJ2-7 | NA | TRBV7-2
TGCGCCAGCAGGCCCGGGACAGGGGTGGGAGATACGCAGTATTTT | CASRPGTGVGDTQYF | TRBD1 | TRBJ2-3 | NA | TRBV4-1
TGTGCCAGCAGCTTGGTCACCGGTGCAGGAGGAATACAAACCGGGGAGCTGTTTTTT | CASSLVTGAGGIQTGELFF | NA | TRBJ2-2 | NA | TRBV5-4
TGTGCCAGCAGCTTAGAGTCAGGCCCGTACGAGCAGTACTTC | CASSLESGPYEQYF | NA | TRBJ2-7 | few | TRBV7-6